This T cell receptor beta chain was documented in a study of low-dose radiotherapy and immunotherapy resistance in tumors. Study as a whole: Each patient was administered nivolumab intravenously at 240 mg, which was a flat dose, every two weeks, along with intravenous ipilimumab at 1 mg/kg every six weeks. Every two weeks, cyclophosphamide 200 mg/m2 was infused one day before radiation plus immunotherapy.

Germline V gene sequence: CDR1 SGHTA, CDR2 FQGNSA. The CDR3 covers 15 residues. Trimming removed 0 bases from V and 6 bases from J, with 12 bases in between. Alpha- and beta-chain coverage of first-strand cDNA came from TRAV- and TRBV-specific primers. Using a constant-region primer together with a V-primer adapter, TCRs were subjected to about 20 PCR cycles of amplification. One entry per CDR3 protein results from TCRdb running MiXCR on the reads. This sample has 85,000 to 95,000 distinct CDR3 sequences; 9.4% occur once, and the top ten carry 0.95% to 1.3%. This clonotype was counted at least ten times. The time point denotes: before trial treatment.

This rearrangement joins TRBV7-2 to TRBJ2-1; D is unresolved. The sequence derives from a male donor with prostate cancer. The sample here was PBMCs, taken before treatment. As DNA, the CDR3 is TGTGCCAGCAGCTTAGCCCTCCCGGGCCCCAATGAGCAGTTCTTC. Protein sequence: CASSLALPGPNEQFF.